What follows describes a single TCR beta chain. This sample is drawn from a study of cytotoxic CD8 clonotypes in ibrutinib-treated CLL. The length of the CDR3 is 15 residues. V was clipped by 2 bases and J by 0 bases, with 11 bases between them. Germline V gene data show CDR1 as KGHSH and CDR2 as LQKENI. Clones were sequenced by immunoSEQ multiplex PCR, and TCRdb holds only the in-frame ones, with some missing. The sample contains 150,000 to 200,000 clones, about 88% of which appear only once. The chain recombines TRBV18 with TRBJ2-7; D is ambiguous. This sequence was found in a human donor with chronic lymphocytic leukemia. The source material was PBMCs, sampled at disease progression, from a patient treated with ibrutinib. This chain's CDR3 is CASSPIPALSYEQYF. The CDR3 coding sequence is TGTGCCAGCTCACCAATTCCGGCCCTCTCCTACGAGCAGTACTTC.